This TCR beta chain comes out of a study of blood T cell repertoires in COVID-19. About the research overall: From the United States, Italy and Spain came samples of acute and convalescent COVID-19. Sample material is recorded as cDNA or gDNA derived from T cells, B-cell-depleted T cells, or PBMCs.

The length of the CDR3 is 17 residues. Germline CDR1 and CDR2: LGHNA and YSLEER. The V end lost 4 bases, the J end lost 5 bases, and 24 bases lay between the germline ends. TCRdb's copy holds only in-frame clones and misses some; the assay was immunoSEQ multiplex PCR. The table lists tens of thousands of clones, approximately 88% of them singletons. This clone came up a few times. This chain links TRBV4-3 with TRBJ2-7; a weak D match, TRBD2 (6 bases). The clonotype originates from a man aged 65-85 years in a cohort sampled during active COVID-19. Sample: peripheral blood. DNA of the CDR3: TGCGCCAGCAGCCCAAGTGCGGGAAGCACGTACCCCGACGAGCAGTACTTC. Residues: CASSPSAGSTYPDEQYF.